This T cell receptor (beta chain) was retrieved from a study of blood T cell repertoires in COVID-19. Individuals aged about 18 to 90 years were recruited from 24 US areas. Participants were placed into cohorts based on the clinical history they reported. Trimming stripped 5 bases from V and 1 base from J, with 21 bases between. The CDR3 consists of 18 residues. Profiling relied on immunoSEQ multiplex PCR, and the TCRdb table lists in-frame clones only, not all of them. The sample records 250,000 to 400,000 clones, 90% being singletons. The chain joins TRBV23-1 to TRBJ1-5; no clear D gene. TRBV23-1 is classed as an ORF, of uncertain function. Sequencing was carried out using PBMCs or T cells enriched from blood (not recorded which). The TCR was taken from a man in his 60s who had recovered from COVID-19. The CDR3 sequence is CASSAHWEGTGSNQPQHF. The CDR3 DNA reads as TGCGCCAGCAGTGCCCATTGGGAGGGCACTGGGAGCAATCAGCCCCAGCATTTT.